Listed below are T cell receptor beta chains from one sample, sequenced in a study of T cells in Graves' hyperthyroidism and ophthalmopathy. TCRdb reprocessed the multiplex PCR reads via MiXCR and lists one record per CDR3 protein. In the table there are 600,000 to 700,000 distinct CDR3 sequences, less than 45% of which are singletons. The sequenced material came from peripheral blood or thyroid tissue (not recorded which). Every receptor here comes from an adult man with Graves' disease, either hyperthyroidism or ophthalmopathy (not recorded which). The CDR3 runs from the conserved cysteine through the conserved F or W. Fields, in order: J gene, clone size, D gene, V gene, CDR3 protein, CDR3 DNA. The D gene is left open where the match is weak. Clone size is shown for a subset of rows, as once, few, many or a class of expanded clone.

j_gene: TRBJ1-2; abundance: NA; d_gene: NA; v_gene: TRBV7-2; CDR3aa: CASSLFAQGAYGYTF; CDR3nt: TGTGCCAGCAGCTTATTCGCCCAGGGAGCCTATGGCTACACCTTC
j_gene: TRBJ2-5; abundance: many; d_gene: NA; v_gene: TRBV24-1; CDR3aa: CATSDSREAQYF; CDR3nt: TGTGCCACCAGTGATTCGCGAGAGGCCCAGTACTTC
j_gene: TRBJ2-2; abundance: NA; d_gene: TRBD2; v_gene: TRBV29-1; CDR3aa: CSSFGLDTGELFF; CDR3nt: TGCAGCAGCTTCGGACTAGACACCGGGGAGCTGTTTTTT
j_gene: TRBJ1-1; abundance: NA; d_gene: NA; v_gene: TRBV7-2; CDR3aa: CASSLVGGVGREAFF; CDR3nt: TGTGCCAGCAGCTTGGTCGGAGGCGTGGGCCGTGAAGCTTTCTTT
j_gene: TRBJ1-4; abundance: many; d_gene: TRBD1; v_gene: TRBV7-2; CDR3aa: CASSLGGQATNEKLFF; CDR3nt: TGTGCCAGCAGCCTTGGGGGACAGGCAACTAATGAAAAACTGTTTTTT
j_gene: TRBJ2-5; abundance: few; d_gene: TRBD2; v_gene: TRBV7-9; CDR3aa: CASTPLAGNQETQYF; CDR3nt: TGTGCCAGCACCCCACTAGCGGGGAACCAAGAGACCCAGTACTTC
j_gene: TRBJ2-5; abundance: NA; d_gene: TRBD1; v_gene: TRBV15; CDR3aa: CATSRGRGRETQYF; CDR3nt: TGTGCCACCAGCCGAGGCAGGGGGCGCGAGACCCAGTACTTC
j_gene: TRBJ2-5; abundance: NA; d_gene: NA; v_gene: TRBV6-9; CDR3aa: CASSYRAVQETQYF; CDR3nt: TGTGCCAGCAGTTATCGTGCTGTCCAAGAGACCCAGTACTTC
j_gene: TRBJ1-5; abundance: NA; d_gene: TRBD1; v_gene: TRBV29-1; CDR3aa: CSVAAGGKSGQPQHF; CDR3nt: TGCAGCGTCGCCGCAGGGGGGAAGTCTGGTCAGCCCCAGCATTTT
j_gene: TRBJ1-1; abundance: NA; d_gene: TRBD1; v_gene: TRBV7-9; CDR3aa: CASSVTGRKDTEAFF; CDR3nt: TGTGCCAGCAGCGTGACAGGGAGGAAGGACACTGAAGCTTTCTTT
j_gene: TRBJ1-2; abundance: many; d_gene: NA; v_gene: TRBV6-5; CDR3aa: CASSESWGQGGYTF; CDR3nt: TGTGCCAGCAGTGAATCGTGGGGGCAAGGTGGCTACACCTTC
j_gene: TRBJ1-2; abundance: few; d_gene: NA; v_gene: TRBV19; CDR3aa: CASSEQGPVNGYTF; CDR3nt: TGTGCCAGTAGCGAACAGGGCCCGGTGAATGGCTACACCTTC
j_gene: TRBJ1-2; abundance: many; d_gene: TRBD1; v_gene: TRBV7-2; CDR3aa: CASSFTGTGQGDTF; CDR3nt: TGTGCCAGCAGTTTTACCGGGACAGGGCAAGGTGACACCTTC
j_gene: TRBJ2-7; abundance: NA; d_gene: NA; v_gene: TRBV5-1; CDR3aa: CASSLPGTDEQYF; CDR3nt: TGCGCCAGCAGCTTGCCCGGAACCGACGAGCAGTACTTC
j_gene: TRBJ2-5; abundance: many; d_gene: NA; v_gene: TRBV20-1; CDR3aa: CSARAQGGKETQYF; CDR3nt: TGCAGTGCTAGAGCCCAGGGGGGGAAGGAGACCCAGTACTTC
j_gene: TRBJ1-2; abundance: few; d_gene: NA; v_gene: TRBV19; CDR3aa: CASKSFGLSYTF; CDR3nt: TGTGCCAGTAAAAGTTTTGGGCTGAGCTACACCTTC
j_gene: TRBJ1-1; abundance: many; d_gene: NA; v_gene: TRBV2; CDR3aa: CAKRSGRNTEAFF; CDR3nt: TGTGCCAAGCGATCAGGACGGAACACTGAAGCTTTCTTT
j_gene: TRBJ2-7; abundance: NA; d_gene: TRBD2; v_gene: TRBV7-7; CDR3aa: CALSGRAYEQYF; CDR3nt: TGTGCCCTTAGCGGGAGGGCCTACGAGCAGTACTTC
j_gene: TRBJ1-2; abundance: many; d_gene: TRBD1; v_gene: TRBV20-1; CDR3aa: CSALATGQGVGYTF; CDR3nt: TGCAGTGCTCTTGCCACGGGACAGGGGGTTGGCTACACCTTC
j_gene: TRBJ2-2; abundance: NA; d_gene: NA; v_gene: TRBV7-3; CDR3aa: CASSSGPQNTGELFF; CDR3nt: TGTGCCAGCAGCTCCGGGCCGCAGAACACCGGGGAGCTGTTTTTT
j_gene: TRBJ1-1; abundance: many; d_gene: TRBD1; v_gene: TRBV19; CDR3aa: CASSLGTVGFF; CDR3nt: TGTGCCAGTAGTCTGGGGACAGTGGGTTTCTTT
j_gene: TRBJ1-1; abundance: NA; d_gene: NA; v_gene: TRBV7-8; CDR3aa: CASSLLDGGTEAFF; CDR3nt: TGTGCCAGCAGCTTGCTTGACGGGGGCACTGAAGCTTTCTTT
j_gene: TRBJ2-5; abundance: few; d_gene: NA; v_gene: TRBV7-9; CDR3aa: CASSPTRGSGETQYF; CDR3nt: TGTGCCAGCAGTCCTACTAGGGGATCAGGGGAGACCCAGTACTTC
j_gene: TRBJ1-4; abundance: NA; d_gene: NA; v_gene: TRBV15; CDR3aa: CATSRGGTGGKLFF; CDR3nt: TGTGCCACCAGCAGGGGAGGGACCGGGGGAAAACTGTTTTTT
j_gene: TRBJ1-1; abundance: NA; d_gene: TRBD1; v_gene: TRBV30; CDR3aa: CAWSVPDRGRTEAFF; CDR3nt: TGTGCCTGGAGTGTACCGGACAGGGGGCGGACTGAAGCTTTCTTT
j_gene: TRBJ1-5; abundance: NA; d_gene: NA; v_gene: TRBV2; CDR3aa: CASLEDWWEQPQHF; CDR3nt: TGTGCCAGCCTGGAAGACTGGTGGGAGCAGCCCCAGCATTTT
j_gene: TRBJ1-1; abundance: many; d_gene: NA; v_gene: TRBV2; CDR3aa: CASRRAGMATEAFF; CDR3nt: TGTGCCAGCAGGAGGGCAGGGATGGCCACTGAAGCTTTCTTT
j_gene: TRBJ1-4; abundance: once; d_gene: NA; v_gene: TRBV9; CDR3aa: CASSVDETNEKLFF; CDR3nt: TGTGCCAGCAGCGTCGACGAGACTAATGAAAAACTGTTTTTT
j_gene: TRBJ1-5; abundance: NA; d_gene: TRBD1; v_gene: TRBV6-4; CDR3aa: CASSAQGGGGWQPQHF; CDR3nt: TGTGCCAGCAGTGCTCAGGGGGGGGGCGGTTGGCAGCCCCAGCATTTT
j_gene: TRBJ1-2; abundance: NA; d_gene: TRBD1; v_gene: TRBV10-3; CDR3aa: CASSWDRLNYGYTF; CDR3nt: TGTGCCAGCAGCTGGGACAGACTCAACTATGGCTACACCTTC
j_gene: TRBJ2-3; abundance: NA; d_gene: TRBD2; v_gene: TRBV6-5; CDR3aa: CASSFILAGGTDTQYF; CDR3nt: TGTGCCAGCAGTTTCATTCTAGCGGGAGGCACAGATACGCAGTATTTT
j_gene: TRBJ1-1; abundance: few; d_gene: NA; v_gene: TRBV10-3; CDR3aa: CASTPVGDRTEAFF; CDR3nt: TGTGCCAGCACCCCCGTAGGGGATAGGACTGAAGCTTTCTTT
j_gene: TRBJ1-6; abundance: NA; d_gene: NA; v_gene: TRBV25-1; CDR3aa: CVTTGSESPLHF; CDR3nt: TGTGTCACAACAGGGTCGGAGTCACCCCTCCACTTT
j_gene: TRBJ2-7; abundance: many; d_gene: TRBD1; v_gene: TRBV29-1; CDR3aa: CSVVPDRVYEQYF; CDR3nt: TGCAGCGTTGTGCCGGACAGGGTGTACGAGCAGTACTTC
j_gene: TRBJ1-3; abundance: NA; d_gene: NA; v_gene: TRBV12-3/TRBV12-4; CDR3aa: CASSYRTGSGNTIYF; CDR3nt: TGTGCCAGCAGTTACCGCACAGGGTCTGGAAACACCATATATTTT
j_gene: TRBJ1-5; abundance: many; d_gene: TRBD1; v_gene: TRBV2; CDR3aa: CASSLGDRNQPQHF; CDR3nt: TGCGCCAGCAGCTTGGGGGACAGGAATCAGCCCCAGCATTTT
j_gene: TRBJ1-4; abundance: NA; d_gene: NA; v_gene: TRBV20-1; CDR3aa: CSARVGQATNEKLFF; CDR3nt: TGCAGTGCTAGAGTGGGGCAGGCAACTAATGAAAAACTGTTTTTT
j_gene: TRBJ1-2; abundance: NA; d_gene: NA; v_gene: TRBV14; CDR3aa: CASSQELDRSEGYTF; CDR3nt: TGTGCCAGCAGCCAAGAGCTGGACAGAAGCGAGGGCTACACCTTC
j_gene: TRBJ2-5; abundance: few; d_gene: TRBD2; v_gene: TRBV20-1; CDR3aa: CSGGRASGGTEETQYF; CDR3nt: TGCAGTGGGGGACGGGCTAGCGGGGGGACTGAAGAGACCCAGTACTTC
j_gene: TRBJ1-2; abundance: NA; d_gene: TRBD1; v_gene: TRBV24-1; CDR3aa: CATGTGGDDTF; CDR3nt: TGTGCCACCGGGACAGGGGGCGACGACACCTTC
j_gene: TRBJ1-1; abundance: NA; d_gene: NA; v_gene: TRBV20-1; CDR3aa: CSARSAYENTEAFF; CDR3nt: TGCAGTGCTAGAAGCGCTTATGAGAACACTGAAGCTTTCTTT
j_gene: TRBJ1-2; abundance: NA; d_gene: NA; v_gene: TRBV2; CDR3aa: CASSLGAGLYGYTF; CDR3nt: TGTGCCAGCAGTCTCGGGGCAGGGCTCTATGGCTACACCTTC
j_gene: TRBJ2-7; abundance: many; d_gene: TRBD1; v_gene: TRBV15; CDR3aa: CATSRGRQGGYEQYF; CDR3nt: TGTGCCACCAGCAGGGGTCGACAGGGGGGGTACGAGCAGTACTTC
j_gene: TRBJ1-2; abundance: NA; d_gene: NA; v_gene: TRBV12-3/TRBV12-4; CDR3aa: CASRADLAYGYTF; CDR3nt: TGTGCCAGCAGAGCCGACCTGGCCTATGGCTACACCTTC
j_gene: TRBJ2-6; abundance: once; d_gene: NA; v_gene: TRBV2; CDR3aa: CARTESRGSGANVLTF; CDR3nt: TGTGCCCGCACCGAAAGTCGTGGCTCTGGGGCCAACGTCCTGACTTTC
j_gene: TRBJ1-6; abundance: many; d_gene: TRBD1; v_gene: TRBV7-8; CDR3aa: CASSLFETGRGSPLHF; CDR3nt: TGTGCCAGCAGCTTATTTGAGACAGGGCGAGGATCACCCCTCCACTTT
j_gene: TRBJ1-2; abundance: many; d_gene: NA; v_gene: TRBV29-1; CDR3aa: CSVNGEGNYGYTF; CDR3nt: TGCAGCGTTAATGGGGAGGGTAACTATGGCTACACCTTC
j_gene: TRBJ2-5; abundance: NA; d_gene: TRBD1; v_gene: TRBV9; CDR3aa: CASSVAGGRGETQYF; CDR3nt: TGTGCCAGCAGCGTAGCAGGGGGAAGAGGGGAGACCCAGTACTTC
j_gene: TRBJ1-2; abundance: NA; d_gene: NA; v_gene: TRBV20-1; CDR3aa: CSAGNDYGYTF; CDR3nt: TGCAGTGCTGGGAACGACTATGGCTACACCTTC
j_gene: TRBJ1-6; abundance: NA; d_gene: NA; v_gene: TRBV15; CDR3aa: CATSRAGAGSPLHF; CDR3nt: TGTGCCACCAGCAGAGCAGGGGCAGGTTCACCCCTCCACTTT
j_gene: TRBJ1-1; abundance: NA; d_gene: TRBD1; v_gene: TRBV7-8; CDR3aa: CASSSQGPFYMNTEAFF; CDR3nt: TGTGCCAGCAGCTCACAGGGGCCCTTCTACATGAACACTGAAGCTTTCTTT
j_gene: TRBJ1-4; abundance: NA; d_gene: TRBD1; v_gene: TRBV2; CDR3aa: CARRQGMEEKLFF; CDR3nt: TGTGCCAGAAGACAGGGGATGGAAGAAAAACTGTTTTTT